The 22 T cell receptor beta chains reported below all come from one sample, sequenced in a study of early T cells in non-severe SARS-CoV-2 infection. Each CDR3 protein is one row after TCRdb ran MiXCR on the 5' RACE reads. Of some 64,000 distinct CDR3 sequences in the sample, 20% to 25% are singletons; the top ten hold 15% to 20%. Sequencing was performed on whole blood, taken at baseline. These receptors were obtained from an adult who was a healthcare worker with PCR-confirmed SARS-CoV-2 infection or an uninfected control (not recorded which).

This clonotype was observed a handful of times. The chain employs TRBV6-6 and TRBJ2-1; D is tentatively TRBD1 or TRBD2 (6 bases each). Trimming cost V 0 bases and J 3 bases, with 15 bases left between them. The germline gives CDR1 MNHNY, CDR2 SVGAGI (reference sequence). The CDR3 runs to 17 residues. CDR3 sequence (DNA): TGTGCCAGCAGTTACTCGGGGGGCCTAGATGGCTACAATGAGCAGTTCTTC. Translated, it gives CASSYSGGLDGYNEQFF.

This clonotype turned up a few times. The CDR3 loop reads CASESEPGDYGYTF. The DNA for the CDR3 is TGTGCCAGCGAGTCAGAGCCCGGGGACTATGGCTACACCTTC. The chain links TRBV7-2 to TRBJ1-2, with D unresolved. From germline, CDR1 is SGHTA and CDR2 FQGNSA. The CDR3 loop spans 14 amino acids. V dropped 8 bases and J dropped 3 bases, with 16 bases sitting between them.

This chain uses TRBV7-6 with TRBJ2-1, with 11 bases identical to TRBD2. V lost 4 bases, J lost 5 bases, and 4 bases stayed unmatched. This CDR3 contains 15 residues. Per the germline V gene, CDR1 is SGHVS and CDR2 is FNYEAQ. The CDR3 DNA is TGTGCCAGCAGCTCAACTAGCGGGGGAGACAATGAGCAGTTCTTC. This sequence encodes CASSSTSGGDNEQFF.

This clonotype came up many times. The chain recombines TRBV7-9 with TRBJ1-1; weak D call: TRBD1 (5 bases). This CDR3 spans 14 amino acids. Germline CDR1 SEHNR, CDR2 FQNEAQ (reference sequence). V was cut by 5 bases and J by 2 bases, with 12 bases left in between. The CDR3 coding sequence is TGTGCCAGCAGCGGGGACGGATTAAACACTGAAGCTTTCTTT. This sequence encodes CASSGDGLNTEAFF.

CDR3 sequence: CASTRTISGNYGYTF. The CDR3, as DNA: TGTGCCAGCACCAGGACCATTTCTGGGAACTATGGCTACACCTTC. The rearrangement joins TRBV12-3 or TRBV12-4 to TRBJ1-2; D gene unclear. The CDR3 extends over 15 amino acids. The V end lost 7 bases, the J end lost 2 bases, and 17 bases lay between the germline ends.

The gene calls are TRBV29-1 and TRBJ2-5, with D tentatively TRBD2 (7 bases). V lost 7 bases and J 2 bases, leaving 11 bases between the germline ends. The CDR3 runs to 12 residues. Germline V gene sequence: CDR1 SQVTM, CDR2 ANQGSEA. The CDR3 loop reads CSGRGQQETQYF. CDR3 in DNA: TGCAGCGGGCGGGGGCAACAAGAGACCCAGTACTTC. Based on the CDR3 plus reference TRBV29-1 and TRBJ2-5, the full variable domain is SAVISQKPSRDICQRGTSLTIQCQVDSQVTMMFWYRQQPGQSLTLIATANQGSEATYESGFVIDKFPISRPNLTFSTLTVSNMSPEDSSIYLCSGRGQQETQYFGPGTRLLVL.

This clonotype occurred a few times. The rearrangement links TRBV3-1 to TRBJ1-6; D is undetermined. The V gene's germline CDR1 is LGHDT and CDR2 YNNKEL (reference sequence). Trimming shortened V by 0 bases and J by 10 bases, and 7 bases separated the two germline ends. The CDR3 is made up of 13 amino acids. The CDR3 region is CASSQDGRSPLHF. CDR3 sequence (DNA): TGTGCCAGCAGCCAAGACGGGAGGTCACCCCTCCACTTT.

The V call is TRBV12-5, the J call TRBJ2-7; D uncertain. In germline, CDR1 is LGHNT, CDR2 FRNRAP. The V and J ends lost 4 bases and 4 bases respectively, with 5 bases between them. The CDR3 loop spans 11 amino acids. The CDR3 DNA is TGTGCTAGTGGTTGGGGATACGAGCAGTACTTC. Residues: CASGWGYEQYF.

The chain links TRBV7-8 to TRBJ2-1; a weak D match, TRBD1 (5 bases). Trimming shortened V by 1 base and J by 0 bases, and 16 bases separated the two germline ends. There are 18 residues in the CDR3. Germline V gene data show CDR1 as SGHVS and CDR2 as FQNEAQ. This chain's CDR3 is CASSLGHMRTNSYNEQFF. The CDR3 bases are TGTGCCAGCAGCTTAGGGCATATGCGGACAAACTCCTACAATGAGCAGTTCTTC.

The CDR3 DNA sequence: TGTGCCAGCAGGAGGACAGCCGGGGAGCTGTTTTTT. It translates to CASRRTAGELFF. The chain is built from TRBV7-9 and TRBJ2-2; maybe TRBD1 (6 bases). The CDR3 sequence is 12 residues long. V was cut by 6 bases and J by 6 bases, with 8 bases left in between. CDR1 is SEHNR, CDR2 FQNEAQ, per germline (reference sequence).

This chain uses TRBV29-1 with TRBJ1-1; D is perhaps TRBD1 (5 bases). The germline V and J ends were trimmed by 7 bases and 4 bases, with 16 bases remaining between them. This CDR3 is 13 amino acids long. Germline CDR1 SQVTM, CDR2 ANQGSEA. This CDR3 reads CSAKVGLGTEAFF. The CDR3 nucleotides read TGCAGCGCCAAAGTGGGGCTCGGCACTGAAGCTTTCTTT. Based on the CDR3 plus reference TRBV29-1 and TRBJ1-1, the full variable domain is SAVISQKPSRDICQRGTSLTIQCQVDSQVTMMFWYRQQPGQSLTLIATANQGSEATYESGFVIDKFPISRPNLTFSTLTVSNMSPEDSSIYLCSAKVGLGTEAFFGQGTRLTVV.

V and J are TRBV7-8 and TRBJ1-6; D remains unclear. The CDR3 totals 14 residues. Trimming removed 1 base from V and 4 bases from J, with 5 bases in between. Per germline, CDR1 SGHVS and CDR2 FQNEAQ. CDR3 amino acids: CASSLDRYNSPLHF. In DNA form, the CDR3 reads TGTGCCAGCAGCTTAGACCGGTATAATTCACCCCTCCACTTT.

Many counts were recorded for this clonotype. This chain links TRBV7-9 with TRBJ2-7; no definite D call. Germline CDR1 is SEHNR and CDR2 is FQNEAQ (reference sequence). V lost 1 base and J 3 bases, leaving 7 bases between the germline ends. The CDR3 is 13 residues long. Written as DNA, the CDR3 is TGTGCCAGCAGCTTAGGCGGCGACTACGAGCAGTACTTC. Amino acid sequence: CASSLGGDYEQYF.

This chain uses TRBV21-1 with TRBJ2-2; the DNA was not compared with TRBD2, the D call given in the table. TRBV21-1 represents a pseudogene. The CDR3 contains 16 residues. CDR3 coding DNA: TGTGCCAGCAACCCATGCGACGGAGGGATGAGCGGGGAGCTGTTTTTT. Protein: CASNPCDGGMSGELFF.

The chain is built from TRBV10-1 and TRBJ2-5; no definite D call. Trimming removed 2 bases at V and 5 bases at J, with 12 bases between. CDR3 length equals 14 residues. Germline V CDR1 and CDR2: WNHNN, SYGVQD (reference sequence). The CDR3, as DNA: TGCGCCAGCAGTGAGACGATCCGGGTGGAGACCCAGTACTTC. This sequence encodes CASSETIRVETQYF.

Worth noting for this clonotype: A read error is possible here, since a much larger clone lies one base away. The rearrangement joins TRBV3-1 to TRBJ1-1; no clear D. Germline-derived CDR1 and CDR2 are LGHDT and YNNKEL (reference sequence). The CDR3 sequence is 12 residues long. The V gene lost 2 bases and the J gene lost 3 bases, with 4 bases spanning the gap. The CDR3 coding sequence is TGTGCCAGCAGCCAACTGGACACTGAAGCTTTCTTT. Translation: CASSQLDTEAFF. Full variable domain (outside the CDR3, taken from reference TRBV3-1 and TRBJ1-1): DTAVSQTPKYLVTQMGNDKSIKCEQNLGHDTMYWYKQDSKKFLKIMFSYNNKELIINETVPNRFSPKSPDKAHLNLHINSLELGDSAVYFCASSQLDTEAFFGQGTRLTVV.

This clonotype has only a few counts. This chain joins TRBV18 and TRBJ1-1, with D uncertain. V gave up 3 bases and J gave up 0 bases, with 8 bases separating them. The CDR3 totals 14 residues. Germline assignment: CDR1 KGHSH and CDR2 LQKENI. DNA for the CDR3: TGTGCCAGCTCACCGCAACAAGTGAACACTGAAGCTTTCTTT. Its translation is CASSPQQVNTEAFF.

The genes are TRBV14 and TRBJ2-3, with D hard to call. V shed 6 bases and J shed 6 bases, with 10 bases lying between them. Looked up from germline, CDR1 is SGHDN and CDR2 is FVKESK. The CDR3 length is 12 residues. The CDR3 DNA follows: TGTGCCAGCAGTCATGGGCCGGATACGCAGTATTTT. Translated, it gives CASSHGPDTQYF.

The rearrangement links TRBV20-1 to TRBJ1-6, with D hard to call. Trimming shortened V by 6 bases and J by 5 bases, and 8 bases separated the two germline ends. CDR1 and CDR2 (germline): DFQATT, SNEGSKA (reference sequence). This CDR3 is 12 amino acids long. The CDR3 loop reads CSASYNNSPLHF. DNA for the CDR3: TGCAGTGCCAGCTACAATAATTCACCCCTCCACTTT.

V gene TRBV3-1 combines with J gene TRBJ2-7; 7 bases fit TRBD1. The germline V gene encodes CDR1 LGHDT and CDR2 YNNKEL (reference sequence). The CDR3 loop spans 14 amino acids. J was trimmed by 4 bases and V by 5 bases; bases with no gene match: 8. The CDR3 nucleotides are TGTGCCAGCAGCGCCGGGACAGAGATATACGAGCAGTACTTC. It translates to CASSAGTEIYEQYF.

The chain carries TRBV20-1 and TRBJ1-4; D might be TRBD1 (6 bases). CDR1 is DFQATT and CDR2 is SNEGSKA in the germline V gene (reference sequence). The CDR3 spans 14 residues. Trimming cost V 5 bases and J 8 bases, with 18 bases left between them. The CDR3 region has the DNA TGCAGTGCTCAAGGCGCAGGGGATGAAGAAAAACTGTTTTTT. This gives the protein CSAQGAGDEEKLFF.

This chain joins TRBV7-2 and TRBJ2-3; TRBD1 matches at 9 bases. The V gene's germline CDR1 is SGHTA and CDR2 FQGNSA. The CDR3 contains 13 residues. Germline trimming cut 10 bases from V and 2 bases from J; bases unmatched to any gene: 4. The CDR3 bases are TGTGCCACCGGGACAGGGTTCACAGATACGCAGTATTTT. It specifies CATGTGFTDTQYF.